The 2 T cell receptor beta chains reported below all come from one sample, sequenced in a study of T cell responses to AZD1222 COVID-19 vaccine (dated by TCRdb to about 2021). Library construction relied on the immunoSEQ multiplex PCR assay. In its TCRdb copy, this immuneACCESS table keeps in-frame sequences only and misses some clones. Where compared with another copy, unresolved V genes explain less than half of these, and the others have no known cause. This sample has some 110,000 clones in its table, and around 82% of those were observed once. The ten largest clones capture roughly 9.9% of the sample. Taken with the paper, the label for time point translates to: baseline before first vaccination. Source: peripheral blood, taken on day 0 of AZD1222 vaccination. The receptor set was obtained from an adult in good health.

The chain combines TRBV13 with TRBJ2-7; TRBD1 aligns across 8 bases. Germline V gene lookup returns CDR1 PRHDT and CDR2 FYEKMQ (reference sequence). The junction had 10 bases not matched to a gene; V was cut back by 3 bases and J by 6 bases. There are 15 residues in the CDR3. CDR3 loop: CASSFQGAGKGEQYF. CDR3 bases: TGTGCCAGCAGCTTTCAGGGGGCAGGCAAAGGCGAGCAGTACTTC.

The chain links TRBV10-2 to TRBJ1-1; D possibly corresponds to TRBD1 (6 bases). Germline lookup yields CDR1 WSHSY and CDR2 SAAADI. The CDR3 runs 13 residues. V gave up 6 bases and J gave up 5 bases, with 13 bases separating them. The CDR3 sequence: CASRGALGTEAFF. The DNA of the CDR3 is TGCGCCAGCAGGGGGGCCCTAGGGACTGAAGCTTTCTTT.